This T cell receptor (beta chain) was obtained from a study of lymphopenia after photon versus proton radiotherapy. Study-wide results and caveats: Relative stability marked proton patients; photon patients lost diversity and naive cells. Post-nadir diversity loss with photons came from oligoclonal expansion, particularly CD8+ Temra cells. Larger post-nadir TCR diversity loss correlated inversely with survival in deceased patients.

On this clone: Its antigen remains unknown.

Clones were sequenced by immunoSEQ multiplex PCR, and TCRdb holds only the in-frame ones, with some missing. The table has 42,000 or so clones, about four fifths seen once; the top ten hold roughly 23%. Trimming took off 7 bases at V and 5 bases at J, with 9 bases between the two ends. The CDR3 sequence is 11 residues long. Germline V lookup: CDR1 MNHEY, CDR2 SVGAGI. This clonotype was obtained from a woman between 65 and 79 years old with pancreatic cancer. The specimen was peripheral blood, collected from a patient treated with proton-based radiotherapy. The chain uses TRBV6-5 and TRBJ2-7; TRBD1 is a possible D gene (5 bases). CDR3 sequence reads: CASKNRNEQYF. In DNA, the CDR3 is TGTGCCAGCAAGAACAGGAACGAGCAGTACTTC.